The 16 T cell receptor beta chains below were found in one sample sequenced in a study of beta chain features in type 1 diabetes. Expressed TCRB transcripts were sequenced after all isolated RNA was converted to cDNA. The protocol was immunoSEQ multiplex PCR, while the TCRdb copy is restricted to in-frame clones and leaves out a portion. The data hold about 270,000 clones, with roughly an eighth observed a single time. Material: naive CD4+ T cells from blood. The receptors were gathered from a woman aged 40-49 years in good health.

The V gene is TRBV6-5, the J gene TRBJ2-2, with D possibly TRBD1 on 6 matching bases. The germline V gene encodes CDR1 MNHEY and CDR2 SVGAGI. Trimming removed 4 bases from V and 0 bases from J, with 12 bases in between. The CDR3 contains 16 residues. This CDR3 reads CASSLGAITNTGELFF. Written as DNA, the CDR3 is TGTGCCAGCAGTTTGGGGGCCATTACGAACACCGGGGAGCTGTTTTTT.

This clone was seen only a few times. The chain carries TRBV29-1 and TRBJ2-7; TRBD1 is a possible D gene (6 bases). The V end was cut by 3 bases, the J end by 3 bases, with 9 bases between. CDR1 is SQVTM and CDR2 is ANQGSEA in the germline V gene. The CDR3 spans 12 residues. CDR3 sequence: CSVDTDSYEQYF. CDR3 coding DNA: TGCAGCGTTGATACGGACAGCTACGAGCAGTACTTC.

This chain connects TRBV4-3 to TRBJ2-7; TRBD1 matches at 10 bases. Germline V gene sequence: CDR1 LGHNA, CDR2 YSLEER. V was pared by 2 bases and J by 7 bases, with 8 bases of the junction left unmatched. The CDR3 is made up of 15 amino acids. For the CDR3, the DNA is TGCGCCAGCAGCCAACCGGGACAGGGGAATCGGGAGCAGTACTTC. Translating gives CASSQPGQGNREQYF.

This clone showed up just a few times. The chain carries TRBV5-1 and TRBJ2-3, with 7 bases fitting TRBD1. Germline CDR1 is SGHRS and CDR2 is YFSETQ. After removal of 4 bases from V and 2 bases from J, the junction contained 1 base not matched to a gene. This CDR3 is built from 13 residues. The CDR3 DNA sequence: TGCGCCAGCAGCAGGGGGCCCACAGATACGCAGTATTTT. Amino acid sequence: CASSRGPTDTQYF. The whole variable domain, filled in from reference TRBV5-1 and TRBJ2-3, reads KAGVTQTPRYLIKTRGQQVTLSCSPISGHRSVSWYQQTPGQGLQFLFEYFSETQRNKGNFPGRFSGRQFSNSRSEMNVSTLELGDSALYLCASSRGPTDTQYFGPGTRLTVL.

The CDR3 region has the DNA TGCGCCAGCAGCCCAGACACGCAAGCCTTACTTAGCAATCAGCCCCAGCATTTT. Protein product: CASSPDTQALLSNQPQHF. The V gene is TRBV4-1, the J gene TRBJ1-5; D is unclear. V was clipped by 4 bases and J by 0 bases, with 19 bases between them. This CDR3 has 18 amino acids. Germline V gives CDR1 MGHRA, CDR2 YSYEKL.

The genes are TRBV18 and TRBJ1-5; 8 positions match TRBD1. This CDR3 region has 15 residues. Germline values: CDR1 KGHSH, CDR2 LQKENI. Losses at the gene ends were 8 bases for V and 2 bases for J; bases not matched to a gene: 8. The CDR3 sequence is CASQGQGGGNQPQHF. The CDR3 coding sequence is TGTGCCAGCCAAGGACAGGGTGGCGGCAATCAGCCCCAGCATTTT.

V gene TRBV7-2 combines with J gene TRBJ1-5, with no clear D. V gave up 5 bases and J gave up 2 bases, with 13 bases separating them. Germline CDR1 reads SGHTA; CDR2 reads FQGNSA. The CDR3 extends over 15 amino acids. CDR3 loop: CASSLQAVRNQPQHF. CDR3 sequence (DNA): TGTGCCAGCAGCCTCCAGGCCGTGCGCAATCAGCCCCAGCATTTT.

The chain recombines TRBV18 with TRBJ2-7; D call uncertain. V shed 0 bases and J shed 2 bases, with 8 bases lying between them. This CDR3 is 14 amino acids long. Germline loops: CDR1 KGHSH, CDR2 LQKENI. The CDR3 reads CASSPPPGTYEQYF. The CDR3 region has the DNA TGTGCCAGCTCACCACCTCCAGGAACCTACGAGCAGTACTTC.

This clone has only a few counts. The CDR3 region is CASSLRLVRESTDTQYF. CDR3 nucleotides: TGTGCCAGCAGCTTAAGGCTAGTGCGGGAGAGCACAGATACGCAGTATTTT. This sequence joins TRBV7-9 and TRBJ2-3, with 7 bases fitting TRBD2. Germline loops: CDR1 SEHNR, CDR2 FQNEAQ (reference sequence). Unmatched junction bases numbered 8, after V lost 2 bases and J lost 0 bases. This CDR3 comprises 17 residues.

Concerning this clone itself: Its ends do not fully match the called genes, so a read error is possible. The V call is TRBV7-7, the J call TRBJ2-2; 13 bases match TRBD2. CDR1 SSHAT and CDR2 FNYEAQ come from the germline V gene (reference sequence). This CDR3 has 16 amino acids. CDR3 bases: TGTGCTAGCAGCTCGCGGACTAGCGGGGGCACCGGGGAGCTGTTTTTT. It codes for CASSSRTSGGTGELFF. Complete variable domain (other parts from reference TRBV7-7 and TRBJ2-2): GAGVSQSPRYKVTKRGQDVTLRCDPISSHATLYWYQQALGQGPEFLTYFNYEAQPDKSGLPSDRFSAERPEGSISTLTIQRTEQRDSAMYRCASSSRTSGGTGELFFGEGSRLTVL.

In this sample, this clone turned up a few times. The CDR3 is CASSQTGSGADTQYF. CDR3 coding DNA: TGCGCCAGCAGCCAGACAGGGAGTGGGGCAGATACGCAGTATTTT. V is TRBV4-3 and J is TRBJ2-3; 7 bases are shared with TRBD1. Germline values: CDR1 LGHNA, CDR2 YSLEER. The CDR3 spans 15 residues. Unmatched junction bases numbered 7, after V lost 3 bases and J lost 4 bases.

This clone was found a few times. The chain couples TRBV7-2 to TRBJ1-2, with D maybe TRBD1 (6 bases). CDR1 and CDR2 (germline): SGHTA, FQGNSA. The germline V and J ends were trimmed by 4 bases and 7 bases, with 13 bases remaining between them. The CDR3 contains 13 residues. The CDR3 protein is CASSYTGISGYTF. As DNA, the CDR3 is TGTGCCAGCAGCTACACAGGGATTAGTGGCTACACCTTC. The complete variable domain, with remaining parts taken from reference TRBV7-2 and TRBJ1-2, reads GAGVSQSPSNKVTEKGKDVELRCDPISGHTALYWYRQSLGQGLEFLIYFQGNSAPDKSGLPSDRFSAERTGGSVSTLTIQRTQQEDSAVYLCASSYTGISGYTFGSGTRLTVV.

This clone appeared a few times. This sequence joins TRBV2 and TRBJ2-6; 7 positions agree with TRBD1. V was clipped by 10 bases and J by 4 bases; unmatched bases: 4. CDR1 and CDR2 (germline): SNHLY, FYNNEI. CDR3 length: 13 amino acids. For the CDR3, the DNA is TGTGCCATTCAGGGGGTCGGGGCCAACGTCCTGACTTTC. Encoded protein: CAIQGVGANVLTF.

The chain uses TRBV9 and TRBJ2-3; 7 nucleotides align to TRBD2. The CDR3 length is 17 residues. CDR1 SGDLS and CDR2 YYNGEE come from the germline V gene. V shed 6 bases and J 0 bases; nucleotides not matched to a gene: 13. The CDR3 region is CASTFSSLAVSTDTQYF. DNA of the CDR3: TGTGCCAGCACCTTCTCCAGCCTAGCGGTGAGCACAGATACGCAGTATTTT.

In its sample, this clone was seen a few times. The rearrangement links TRBV9 to TRBJ1-1; perhaps TRBD1 as D (6 bases). The CDR3 is made up of 14 amino acids. V shed 3 bases and J shed 4 bases, with 13 bases lying between them. Germline assignment: CDR1 SGDLS and CDR2 YYNGEE. CDR3 protein: CASSAQGWATEAFF. In nucleotides, the CDR3 is TGTGCCAGCAGCGCCCAGGGGTGGGCCACTGAAGCTTTCTTT. The full variable domain, in which reference TRBV9 and TRBJ1-1 provide the parts outside the CDR3, is DSGVTQTPKHLITATGQRVTLRCSPRSGDLSVYWYQQSLDQGLQFLIQYYNGEERAKGNILERFSAQQFPDLHSELNLSSLELGDSALYFCASSAQGWATEAFFGQGTRLTVV.

The CDR3 region is CASSSFSRNTEAFF. Here the CDR3 DNA reads TGCGCCAGCAGCTCCTTCTCTAGGAACACTGAAGCTTTCTTT. The genes are TRBV5-1 and TRBJ1-1; no reliable D call. Germline lookup yields CDR1 SGHRS and CDR2 YFSETQ. The CDR3 has 14 amino acids. Deletions cut 3 bases from V and 1 base from J, with 10 bases between. The complete variable domain, with remaining parts taken from reference TRBV5-1 and TRBJ1-1, reads KAGVTQTPRYLIKTRGQQVTLSCSPISGHRSVSWYQQTPGQGLQFLFEYFSETQRNKGNFPGRFSGRQFSNSRSEMNVSTLELGDSALYLCASSSFSRNTEAFFGQGTRLTVV.